This paragraph covers one TCR beta chain sequence. Its antigen is not identified. Template switching with 5'RACE generated the TCR cDNA and added a universal primer site and UMIs. TCRdb re-called the 5' RACE reads with MiXCR, one entry per CDR3 protein. Among fewer than 500,000 distinct CDR3 sequences, roughly a sixth were seen once, and the ten largest hold over 15%. Germline CDR1 ENHRY, CDR2 SYGVKD. With V trimmed by 6 bases and J by 5 bases, 7 bases remained unmatched. There are 14 residues in the CDR3. These data belong to a study of T cells after yellow fever vaccination. Whole-study findings and limits: A small share of clonotypes appeared in both CD4 and CD8 compartments. Repertoires sorted by FACS could include abundant clonotypes that are contaminants from the bulk population.

The genes are TRBV10-3 and TRBJ2-1, with 7 bases aligning to TRBD1. The source was PBMCs, collected before the yellow fever booster vaccination. This clonotype originated in a man aged 18 to 35 who received the YFV17D yellow fever vaccine. The CDR3 region is CAIRQGFENNEQFF. The CDR3 DNA follows: TGTGCCATCAGACAGGGGTTCGAGAACAATGAGCAGTTCTTC.